This entry lists 24 T cell receptor beta chains sequenced from one sample in a study of blood T cells in healthy people across ages. Combining a sample-barcoded 5' primer with a J-beta primer mix, a second PCR ran for about 7 to 11 cycles. A single record per CDR3 protein comes from TCRdb applying MiXCR to the 5' RACE reads. Of about 1.5 million distinct CDR3 sequences listed, approximately 39% are singletons. Sequenced sample: blood. These receptors came from a woman between 18 and 29 years old in good health.

This clonotype appeared a few times. This chain connects TRBV5-5 to TRBJ2-1; TRBD2 might be the D (5 bases). This CDR3 is 15 amino acids long. Germline V lookup: CDR1 SGHKS, CDR2 YYEKEE (reference sequence). With 4 bases removed from V and 8 bases from J, the gap between germline ends came to 19 bases. CDR3 nucleotide sequence: TGTGCCAGCAGCAGCCCACGTCCTAGCATTCATGAGCAGTTCTTC. It translates to CASSSPRPSIHEQFF.

As to this clonotype: A read error may account for a junction end that differs from germline. The V gene is TRBV7-2, the J gene TRBJ2-7, with TRBD2 matching 9 bases. From germline, CDR1 is SGHTA and CDR2 FQGNSA. This CDR3 is built from 14 residues. The CDR3 is CASRPGTSPYEQYF. The CDR3 DNA follows: TGTGCTAGCAGACCCGGGACTAGCCCCTACGAGCAGTACTTC. Full variable domain (outside the CDR3, taken from reference TRBV7-2 and TRBJ2-7): GAGVSQSPSNKVTEKGKDVELRCDPISGHTALYWYRQSLGQGLEFLIYFQGNSAPDKSGLPSDRFSAERTGGSVSTLTIQRTQQEDSAVYLCASRPGTSPYEQYFGPGTRLTVT.

V gene TRBV5-1 combines with J gene TRBJ2-2; tentative D call: TRBD1 (6 bases). The V gene lost 4 bases and the J gene lost 4 bases, with 11 bases spanning the gap. Germline CDR1 and CDR2: SGHRS and YFSETQ. This CDR3 is built from 14 residues. This CDR3 reads CASSPGVGTGELFF. As DNA, the CDR3 is TGCGCCAGCAGCCCAGGGGTAGGCACCGGGGAGCTGTTTTTT.

The V call is TRBV4-3, the J call TRBJ2-5; D is undetermined. Trimming cost V 1 base and J 2 bases, with 11 bases left between them. Germline CDR1 is LGHNA and CDR2 is YSLEER. CDR3 length equals 15 residues. Here the CDR3 reads CASSQGSSVQETQYF. CDR3 nucleotide sequence: TGCGCCAGCAGCCAAGGTTCTTCAGTACAAGAGACCCAGTACTTC.

The chain links TRBV27 to TRBJ1-2; no firm D call. V lost 6 bases and J 5 bases, leaving 10 bases between the germline ends. Germline CDR1 and CDR2: MNHEY and SMNVEV (reference sequence). The CDR3 is made up of 12 amino acids. Here the CDR3 DNA reads TGTGCCAGCAGGGATTGGATTTATGGCTACACCTTC. It codes for CASRDWIYGYTF.

The chain carries TRBV9 and TRBJ2-5; D might be TRBD2 (5 bases). The germline V gene encodes CDR1 SGDLS and CDR2 YYNGEE. This CDR3 has 15 residues. V was trimmed by 4 bases and J by 11 bases, leaving 24 bases between them. The CDR3 spells CASSLDGISLNEQYF. The CDR3 DNA sequence: TGTGCCAGCAGCTTAGACGGGATTTCCCTGAATGAGCAGTACTTC.

This clonotype was observed a handful of times. The junction does not match germline at one end; this may be a read error. The V and J genes are TRBV14 and TRBJ2-1; 7 positions match TRBD2. CDR3 length equals 16 residues. Germline CDR1 and CDR2: SGHDN and FVKESK. CDR3 region: CASSKEVGGRMYEQFF. In DNA, the CDR3 is TGTGCCAGCAGCAAAGAAGTCGGCGGGAGAATGTATGAGCAGTTCTTC.

This clonotype was seen only a few times. The gene calls are TRBV7-9 and TRBJ2-3; D not resolved. The CDR3 sequence is 15 residues long. Trimming shortened V by 1 base and J by 3 bases, and 11 bases separated the two germline ends. Per germline, CDR1 SEHNR and CDR2 FQNEAQ (reference sequence). The CDR3 reads CASSLVQWGTDTQYF. The CDR3 nucleotides are TGTGCCAGCAGCTTAGTCCAGTGGGGTACAGATACGCAGTATTTT.

On this clonotype itself: A much more abundant neighbour one base away suggests this may be a read error. The gene calls are TRBV4-3 and TRBJ1-2; D is undetermined. The ends were cut back, 1 base at V and 1 base at J, with 10 bases in the middle. The germline CDR1 and CDR2 sequences are LGHNA and YSLEER. The CDR3 covers 15 residues. CDR3: CASSQGDPVNYGYTF. Written as DNA, the CDR3 is TGCGCCAGCAGCCAAGGAGATCCAGTTAACTATGGCTACACCTTC.

The CDR3 nucleotides read TGTGCCAGCAGCTTAGCATGGGACAGGGGCCCAGAATCGAGCAATCAGCCCCAGCATTTT. As protein: CASSLAWDRGPESSNQPQHF. The rearrangement uses TRBV7-9 and TRBJ1-5; 10 bases are shared with TRBD1. J gave up 1 base and V 0 bases, and 12 bases lay outside the gene matches. The V gene's germline CDR1 is SEHNR and CDR2 FQNEAQ (reference sequence). CDR3 length equals 20 residues. Full variable domain (missing parts from reference TRBV7-9 and TRBJ1-5): DTGVSQNPRHKITKRGQNVTFRCDPISEHNRLYWYRQTLGQGPEFLTYFQNEAQLEKSRLLSDRFSAERPKGSFSTLEIQRTEQGDSAMYLCASSLAWDRGPESSNQPQHFGDGTRLSIL.

This clonotype was seen only a few times. CDR3 sequence reads: CASSRGLAGGEQFF. The DNA of the CDR3 is TGTGCCAGCAGCCGGGGGCTAGCGGGGGGTGAGCAGTTCTTC. The chain uses TRBV27 and TRBJ2-1; 11 nucleotides line up with TRBD2. This CDR3 comprises 14 residues. Germline V gene lookup returns CDR1 MNHEY and CDR2 SMNVEV (reference sequence). V lost 6 bases, J lost 9 bases, and 7 bases stayed unmatched.

The chain links TRBV7-9 to TRBJ2-4; 8 bases map to TRBD1. The V and J ends lost 2 bases and 3 bases, in that order; junction bases with no gene match: 3. In germline, CDR1 is SEHNR, CDR2 FQNEAQ (reference sequence). CDR3 size: 15 residues. The CDR3 spells CASSLQTGVKNIQYF. Written as DNA, the CDR3 is TGTGCCAGCAGCTTACAGACAGGGGTCAAAAACATTCAGTACTTC.

The rearrangement links TRBV12-3 or TRBV12-4 to TRBJ2-3, with 11 bases fitting TRBD1. The CDR3 length is 17 residues. J was trimmed by 4 bases and V by 0 bases; bases with no gene match: 6. CDR3 residues: CASSLAWRTGGADTQYF. The CDR3 nucleotides are TGTGCCAGCAGTTTAGCGTGGAGGACAGGGGGCGCAGATACGCAGTATTTT.

This clonotype has just a few counts. V is TRBV6-2 or TRBV6-3 and J is TRBJ2-4, with TRBD1 as a possible D gene (5 bases). Trimming left V 4 bases short and J 0 bases short, with 16 bases between. The V gene's germline CDR1 is MNHEY and CDR2 SVGEGT. This CDR3 region has 17 residues. The CDR3 DNA sequence: TGTGCCAGCAGTTCCCTCCGGACACCCCTAGCCAAAAACATTCAGTACTTC. It translates to CASSSLRTPLAKNIQYF.

The CDR3 nucleotides read TGTGCCAGCAGCTCGCGTACGGGTGGGTTCTTC. Translation gives CASSSRTGGFF. This chain links TRBV11-2 with TRBJ2-1, with no clear D. CDR1 and CDR2 from the germline V gene are SGHAT and FQNNGV. Trimming took 4 bases from V and 15 from J, leaving 13 bases between them. CDR3 size: 11 residues.

CDR3 protein: CATSQGRKAQPQHF. The CDR3 nucleotides read TGTGCCACGTCACAGGGACGGAAGGCTCAGCCCCAGCATTTT. This chain joins TRBV2 and TRBJ1-5; D might be TRBD1 (6 bases). The CDR3 consists of 14 residues. The germline V and J ends were trimmed by 10 bases and 6 bases, with 19 bases remaining between them. Germline V gene sequence: CDR1 SNHLY, CDR2 FYNNEI. Together with reference TRBV2 and TRBJ1-5, the CDR3 gives the full variable domain: EPEVTQTPSHQVTQMGQEVILRCVPISNHLYFYWYRQILGQKVEFLVSFYNNEISEKSEIFDDQFSVERPDGSNFTLKIRSTKLEDSAMYFCATSQGRKAQPQHFGDGTRLSIL.

This clonotype was observed a handful of times. The chain combines TRBV2 with TRBJ2-7, with 8 bases that match TRBD2. V dropped 8 bases and J dropped 3; count of bases not matched to a gene: 15. Looked up from germline, CDR1 is SNHLY and CDR2 is FYNNEI. This CDR3 has 16 residues. The CDR3 nucleotides read TGTGCCAGCGTAGCGGGGCCCAAGACTTCATACTACGAGCAGTACTTC. Encoded protein: CASVAGPKTSYYEQYF.

This clonotype turned up a few times. The chain combines TRBV28 with TRBJ2-5; TRBD2 agrees at 8 bases. With the DNA end fitting TRBJ2-7 better, the J assignment may be wrong. The CDR3 covers 17 residues. Germline CDR1 MDHEN, CDR2 SYDVKM. The CDR3 nucleotides read TGTGCCAGCACCCTTTCCGGGGGAGCGGGAGACCCCCACGAGCAGTACTTC. This codes for CASTLSGGAGDPHEQYF.

This chain joins TRBV24-1 and TRBJ2-1, with 8 bases matching TRBD2. The CDR3 covers 17 residues. With V trimmed by 2 bases and J by 5 bases, 10 bases remained unmatched. Per the germline V gene, CDR1 is KGHDR and CDR2 is SFDVKD. The CDR3 sequence: CATSDSRSGGTHNEQFF. The CDR3 DNA sequence: TGTGCCACCAGTGATTCCAGGAGCGGGGGAACACACAATGAGCAGTTCTTC.

This sequence joins TRBV10-3 and TRBJ2-5, with 7 bases lining up with TRBD2. J was trimmed by 13 bases and V by 8 bases; bases with no gene match: 22. This CDR3 spans 15 amino acids. The germline CDR1 and CDR2 sequences are ENHRY and SYGVKD. The CDR3 spells CAIRAGVGADNERYF. CDR3 coding DNA: TGTGCCATCCGGGCGGGGGTAGGGGCTGACAATGAGCGGTACTTC.

The chain couples TRBV20-1 to TRBJ2-1; D is ambiguous. The CDR3 has 15 amino acids. Trimming took 4 bases from V and 6 from J, leaving 19 bases between them. Germline V gene sequence: CDR1 DFQATT, CDR2 SNEGSKA (reference sequence). CDR3 protein: CSAISHRDSTNEQFF. The DNA for the CDR3 is TGCAGTGCTATTAGTCATAGGGATTCCACCAATGAGCAGTTCTTC.

The chain is built from TRBV4-3 and TRBJ2-6; D perhaps matches TRBD1 (6 bases). The V end was cut by 0 bases, the J end by 0 bases, with 15 bases between. CDR1 and CDR2 from the germline V gene are LGHNA and YSLEER. CDR3 length equals 19 residues. DNA for the CDR3: TGCGCCAGCAGCCAAGAAGACCTAGGGGGAAGCTCTGGGGCCAACGTCCTGACTTTC. Protein: CASSQEDLGGSSGANVLTF.

The gene calls are TRBV12-3 or TRBV12-4 and TRBJ2-5; 7 positions match TRBD1. Trimming cost V 6 bases and J 1 base; bases outside gene matches: 8. The CDR3 extends over 15 amino acids. DNA of the CDR3: TGTGCCAGCAGCGAGAAGGGACAGACCCAAGAGACCCAGTACTTC. Protein: CASSEKGQTQETQYF.

The chain uses TRBV2 and TRBJ2-4, with D uncertain. Trimming took off 1 base at V and 6 bases at J, with 7 bases between the two ends. The CDR3 consists of 13 residues. Germline CDR1 reads SNHLY; CDR2 reads FYNNEI. For the CDR3, the DNA is TGTGCCAGCAGTGAAGAGGTCGTAAACATTCAGTACTTC. Translation gives CASSEEVVNIQYF.